The clone carrying this T cell receptor (beta chain) was recorded a few times. The antigen is not known. The CDR3 runs 17 residues. V dropped 5 bases and J dropped 2; count of bases not matched to a gene: 12. Germline CDR1 is SGHTA and CDR2 is FQGTGA. Unique molecular identifiers had been added to the TCR beta cDNA libraries. The T cell input of roughly 0.95 to 11 million gave roughly 0.5 million cDNA molecules. One entry per CDR3 protein results from TCRdb running MiXCR on the PCR reads. The sample has about 460,000 distinct CDR3 sequences; roughly 45% are singletons. This sample was taken from a study of post-analysis software for immune sequencing data. Whole-study context: Recorded disease courses covered relapsing-remitting, secondary progressive and progressive-relapsing multiple sclerosis. Some patients had no subtype annotation.

Study observations and caveats: TRBV5-6, TRBV5-1 and TRBV20-1 belonged to a set of a few TRBV segments that were more frequent in patients than controls. Significantly lower normalized Chao1 diversity was found in patients with multiple sclerosis relative to controls.

J is TRBJ2-1 and V is TRBV7-3; 7 bases match TRBD2. The receptor's source is a girl aged 5-17 years with multiple sclerosis. The sequenced sample consisted of blood. CDR3 coding DNA: TGTGCCAGCAGCCCAACCCTGGCGGGAGCTCCCTACAATGAGCAGTTCTTC. As protein: CASSPTLAGAPYNEQFF.